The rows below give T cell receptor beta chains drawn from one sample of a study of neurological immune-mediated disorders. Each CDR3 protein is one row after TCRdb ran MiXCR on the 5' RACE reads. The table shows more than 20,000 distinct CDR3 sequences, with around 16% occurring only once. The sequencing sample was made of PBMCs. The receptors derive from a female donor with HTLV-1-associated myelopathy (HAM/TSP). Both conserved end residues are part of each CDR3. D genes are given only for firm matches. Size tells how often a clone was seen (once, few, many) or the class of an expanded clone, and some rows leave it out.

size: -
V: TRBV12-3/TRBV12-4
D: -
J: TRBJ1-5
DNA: TGTGCCAGCAGTTTAGCCAGGGAACAGCCCCAGCATTTT
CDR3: CASSLAREQPQHF

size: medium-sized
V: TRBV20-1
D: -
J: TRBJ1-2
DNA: TGCAGTGCTAGTCCCTGGGCTAACTATGGCTACACCTTC
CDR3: CSASPWANYGYTF

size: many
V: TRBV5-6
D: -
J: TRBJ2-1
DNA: TGTGCCAGCAGCTTGGAGGGTTCAACAAATGAGCAGTTCTTC
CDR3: CASSLEGSTNEQFF

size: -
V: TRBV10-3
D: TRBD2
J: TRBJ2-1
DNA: TGTGCCATCAGTGAGTCGGCGGGGGGCAATGAGCAGTTCTTC
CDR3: CAISESAGGNEQFF

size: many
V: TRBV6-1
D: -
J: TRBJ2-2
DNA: TGTGCCAGCAGTGAAGTTGGGGGCTCGAACACCGGGGAGCTGTTTTTT
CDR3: CASSEVGGSNTGELFF

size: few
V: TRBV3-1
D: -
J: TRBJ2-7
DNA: TGTGCCAGCAGCCAACTTGAGAGGGAGCAGTACTTC
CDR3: CASSQLEREQYF

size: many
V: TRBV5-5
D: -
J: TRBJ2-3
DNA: TGTGCCAGCAGCTCCGGGACACAAAGCACAGATACGCAGTATTTT
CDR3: CASSSGTQSTDTQYF

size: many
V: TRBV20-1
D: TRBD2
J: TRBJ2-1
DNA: TGCAGTGCTGAAGTCCTAGCGGGAGATGGCTACAATGAGCAGTTCTTC
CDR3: CSAEVLAGDGYNEQFF

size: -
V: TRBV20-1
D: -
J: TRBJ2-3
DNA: TGCAGTTTCCTTAACCCCCCCACAGATACGCAGTATTTT
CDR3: CSFLNPPTDTQYF

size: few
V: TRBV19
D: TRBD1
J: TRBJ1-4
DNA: TGTGCCAGTAGTCGGTTCGCAGGGGGCGGTGAAAAACTGTTTTTT
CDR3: CASSRFAGGGEKLFF

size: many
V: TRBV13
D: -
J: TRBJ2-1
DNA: TGTGCCAGCAGCTCCCGACAGGCCTACAATGAGCAGTTCTTC
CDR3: CASSSRQAYNEQFF

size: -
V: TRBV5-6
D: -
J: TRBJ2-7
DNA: TGTGCCAGCAGCTTCAGGGTTATGAGTGAGCAGTACTTC
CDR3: CASSFRVMSEQYF

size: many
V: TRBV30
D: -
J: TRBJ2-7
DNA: TGTGCCTGCGCAGCCGGGGCCCGGGAGAGGGCCTACGAGCAGTACTTC
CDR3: CACAAGARERAYEQYF

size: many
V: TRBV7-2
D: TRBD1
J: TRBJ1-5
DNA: TGTGCCAGCAGCCAGACAGGGGATAGCAATCAGCCCCAGCATTTT
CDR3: CASSQTGDSNQPQHF

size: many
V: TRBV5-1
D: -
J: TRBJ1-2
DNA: TGCGCCAGCAGCTCGGACCAGGGGTATGGCTACACCTTC
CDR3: CASSSDQGYGYTF

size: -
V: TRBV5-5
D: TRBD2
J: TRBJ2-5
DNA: TGTGCCAGCAGCCCTGGCTGGCGGGGGTACCAAGAGACCCAGTACTTC
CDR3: CASSPGWRGYQETQYF

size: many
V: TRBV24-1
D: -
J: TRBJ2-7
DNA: TGTGCCACCAGTGATTTGGGTTACGAGCAGTACTTC
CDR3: CATSDLGYEQYF

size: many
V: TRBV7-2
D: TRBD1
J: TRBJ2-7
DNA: TGTGCCAGCAGCTTTGGACAGGCAACTGACTACGAGCAGTACTTC
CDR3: CASSFGQATDYEQYF

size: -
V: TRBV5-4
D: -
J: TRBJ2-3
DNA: TGTGCCAGCAGCTTGAGACTATCGGGAGTCTCAGATACGCAGTATTTT
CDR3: CASSLRLSGVSDTQYF

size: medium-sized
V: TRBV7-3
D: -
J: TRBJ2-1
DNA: TGTGCCAGCAGCCCAACCCCCGCGCGGGGCTACAATGAGCAGTTCTTC
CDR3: CASSPTPARGYNEQFF

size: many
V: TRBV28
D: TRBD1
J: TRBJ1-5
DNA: TGTGCCAGCAGTTCCGGGACAGGGCCCAATCAGCCCCAGCATTTT
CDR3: CASSSGTGPNQPQHF